The 11 T cell receptor beta chains reported below all come from one sample, sequenced in a study of breast tumors, draining lymph nodes, adjacent tissues. Samples came from axillary lymph nodes draining the breast cancer. TCRdb re-called the multiplex PCR reads with MiXCR, one entry per CDR3 protein. The repertoire holds about 180,000 distinct CDR3 sequences, with about 33% as singletons. Material for sequencing was axillary lymph node tissue. The origin of the receptors is a female donor with breast cancer. Some clones in this sample may be carry-over from other donors' samples.

At least ten counts were recorded for this clonotype. The rearrangement joins TRBV12-3 or TRBV12-4 to TRBJ2-3; 8 bases align to TRBD2. Unmatched junction bases numbered 17, after V lost 3 bases and J lost 6 bases. The CDR3 has 18 residues. DNA of the CDR3: TGTGCCAGCAGTTTCATCAGCGGGAGTAGGTCAATGAGCGATACGCAGTATTTT. The encoded protein is CASSFISGSRSMSDTQYF.

The table lists this clonotype with many counts. This sequence joins TRBV5-6 and TRBJ1-3, with D hard to call. The V gene lost 2 bases and the J gene lost 4 bases, with 10 bases spanning the gap. This CDR3 is 14 amino acids long. CDR1 is SGHDT and CDR2 is YYEEEE in the germline V gene. Written as DNA, the CDR3 is TGTGCCAGCAGCTTCTGGGGAGCCGGAAACACCATATATTTT. Its protein product is CASSFWGAGNTIYF.

On this clonotype itself: At one end the junction does not follow the germline gene, possibly because of a read error. This chain joins TRBV24-1 and TRBJ2-5, with D unclear. The CDR3 consists of 13 residues. CDR1 and CDR2 from the germline V gene are KGHDR and SFDVKD. The CDR3 loop reads CATSFRPQETQCF. CDR3 DNA sequence: TGTGCCACCAGTTTCAGGCCCCAAGAGACCCAGTGCTTC.

As for this clonotype: A much larger clonotype is one base distant, so this may be a read error. The V and J genes are TRBV5-6 and TRBJ2-3; 7 bases map to TRBD1. J was trimmed by 2 bases and V by 3 bases; bases with no gene match: 12. The germline V gene encodes CDR1 SGHDT and CDR2 YYEEEE. CDR3 length: 17 amino acids. The CDR3 protein is CASSSLPGQTYTDTQYF. The CDR3 DNA is TGTGCCAGCAGCTCCCTACCGGGACAGACATACACAGATACGCAGTATTTT.

The rearrangement links TRBV29-1 to TRBJ1-2, with TRBD1 identical over 8 bases. The germline V gene encodes CDR1 SQVTM and CDR2 ANQGSEA. With 7 bases clipped from V and 6 bases from J, the junction kept 7 bases outside the gene matches. This CDR3 contains 12 residues. CDR3 amino acids: CSARDRYNGYTF. DNA for the CDR3: TGCAGCGCCCGGGACAGGTACAATGGCTACACCTTC.

This clonotype was seen many times. V gene TRBV12-3 or TRBV12-4 combines with J gene TRBJ2-1; TRBD2 might be the D (6 bases). V dropped 8 bases and J dropped 1 base, with 12 bases sitting between them. This CDR3 region has 14 residues. The CDR3 is CASVASESYNEQFF. CDR3 in DNA: TGTGCCAGCGTTGCTAGCGAATCCTACAATGAGCAGTTCTTC.

As concerns this clonotype: A read error may explain this, as a much larger clone is one base away. The chain is built from TRBV12-3 or TRBV12-4 and TRBJ2-7; D call uncertain. The CDR3 totals 12 residues. Trimming stripped 5 bases from V and 0 bases from J, with 5 bases between. The chain's CDR3 is CASSDDSYEQYF. The CDR3 DNA reads as TGTGCCAGCAGTGACGACTCCTACGAGCAGTACTTC.

This clonotype was seen at least ten times. The J gene is TRBJ1-4, the V gene TRBV29-1; 7 bases align to TRBD1. CDR1 SQVTM and CDR2 ANQGSEA come from the germline V gene. Losses at the gene ends were 1 base for V and 8 bases for J; bases not matched to a gene: 7. The CDR3 contains 14 residues. DNA of the CDR3: TGCAGCGTTGAAGGTACTGCGACAGGGGAAAAACTGTTTTTT. This sequence encodes CSVEGTATGEKLFF.

Worth noting for this clonotype: This sequence may be a read error, since a much larger clone differs from it by one base. The chain has TRBV19 and TRBJ2-7; TRBD2 aligns across 7 bases. The V gene's germline CDR1 is LNHDA and CDR2 SQIVND (reference sequence). The CDR3 is made up of 14 amino acids. The ends lost 10 bases at V and 1 base at J; junction bases unmatched: 10. The CDR3 DNA reads as TGTGCCACCCAGCCCTGGGGGGGGTCCTACGAGCAGTACTTC. This translates into CATQPWGGSYEQYF.

This clonotype was seen repeatedly, ten times or more. The chain uses TRBV18 and TRBJ1-4, with D hard to call. CDR3 length: 15 residues. Trimming took 4 bases from V and 1 from J, leaving 10 bases between them. The germline V gene has CDR1 KGHSH and CDR2 LQKENI. CDR3 sequence (DNA): TGTGCCAGCTCACGAAAGCATGGAACTAATGAAAAACTGTTTTTT. Amino acids: CASSRKHGTNEKLFF.

The rearrangement joins TRBV5-1 to TRBJ2-7, with 11 bases that match TRBD2. J was trimmed by 2 bases and V by 4 bases; bases with no gene match: 8. Looked up from germline, CDR1 is SGHRS and CDR2 is YFSETQ. The CDR3 is made up of 16 amino acids. The CDR3 loop reads CASSRLTSGETYEQYF. The CDR3 DNA reads as TGCGCCAGCAGCCGATTGACTAGCGGGGAAACCTACGAGCAGTACTTC. The full variable domain, rest sourced from reference TRBV5-1 and TRBJ2-7, is KAGVTQTPRYLIKTRGQQVTLSCSPISGHRSVSWYQQTPGQGLQFLFEYFSETQRNKGNFPGRFSGRQFSNSRSEMNVSTLELGDSALYLCASSRLTSGETYEQYFGPGTRLTVT.